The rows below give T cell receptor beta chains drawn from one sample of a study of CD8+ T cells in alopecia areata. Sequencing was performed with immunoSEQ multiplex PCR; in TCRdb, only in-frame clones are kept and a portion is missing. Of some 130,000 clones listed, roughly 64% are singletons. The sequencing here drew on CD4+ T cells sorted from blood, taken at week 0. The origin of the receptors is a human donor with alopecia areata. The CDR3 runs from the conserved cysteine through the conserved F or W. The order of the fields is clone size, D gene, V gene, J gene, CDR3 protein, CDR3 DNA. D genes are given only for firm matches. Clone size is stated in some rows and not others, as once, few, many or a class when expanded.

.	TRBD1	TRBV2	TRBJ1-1	CASSLGQATEAFF	TGTGCCAGCAGTCTTGGACAGGCTACAGAGGCTTTCTTT
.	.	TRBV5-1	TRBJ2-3	CASSLTRFTDTQYF	TGCGCCAGCAGCTTAACCCGTTTCACAGATACGCAGTATTTT
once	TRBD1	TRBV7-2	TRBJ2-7	CASSEGQGLWDEQYF	TGTGCCAGCAGCGAAGGACAGGGGCTTTGGGACGAGCAGTACTTC
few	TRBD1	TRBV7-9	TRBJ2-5	CASSFWTGSGETQYF	TGTGCCAGCAGCTTTTGGACAGGGAGTGGGGAGACCCAGTACTTC
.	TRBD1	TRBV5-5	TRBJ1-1	CASSGGIGQGNTEAFF	TGTGCCAGCAGTGGGGGGATAGGACAGGGAAACACTGAAGCTTTCTTT
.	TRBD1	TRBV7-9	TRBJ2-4	CASSLAGTGTKNIQYF	TGTGCCAGCAGCTTAGCCGGGACAGGGACCAAAAACATTCAGTACTTC
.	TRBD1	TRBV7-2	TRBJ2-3	CASSLDRQSTDTQYF	TGTGCCAGCAGCCTGGACAGGCAGAGCACAGATACGCAGTATTTT
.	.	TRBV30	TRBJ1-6	CAWSLQINSPLHF	TGTGCCTGGAGTTTGCAGATAAATTCACCCCTCCACTTT
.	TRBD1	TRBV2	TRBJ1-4	CASSEDRGEKLFF	TGTGCCAGCAGTGAGGACAGGGGCGAAAAACTGTTTTTT
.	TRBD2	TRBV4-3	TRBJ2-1	CASSQLAGGWNEQFF	TGCGCCAGCAGCCAATTAGCGGGGGGATGGAATGAGCAGTTCTTC
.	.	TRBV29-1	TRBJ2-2	CSVSRTQPTGELFF	TGCAGCGTTTCTAGGACACAACCCACCGGGGAGCTGTTTTTT
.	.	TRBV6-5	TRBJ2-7	CASSLGGYEQYF	TGTGCCAGCAGTTTAGGGGGTTACGAGCAGTACTTC
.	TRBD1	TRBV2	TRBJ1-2	CASSEQLRGRSYGYTF	TGTGCCAGCAGTGAGCAACTCAGGGGGCGATCCTATGGCTACACCTTC
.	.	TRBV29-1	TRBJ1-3	CSVTGLSGNTIYF	TGCAGCGTTACAGGCCTGTCTGGAAACACCATATATTTT
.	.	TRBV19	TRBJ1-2	CASQAPGLNYGYTF	TGTGCCAGTCAGGCCCCTGGTCTGAACTATGGCTACACCTTC
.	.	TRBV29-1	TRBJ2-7	CSVDRGGYEQYF	TGCAGCGTTGACAGGGGAGGCTACGAGCAGTACTTC
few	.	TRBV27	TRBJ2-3	CASSPRRTDTQYF	TGTGCCAGCAGCCCCCGACGCACAGATACGCAGTATTTT
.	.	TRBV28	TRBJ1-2	CASSPHTGIGGYTF	TGTGCCAGCAGCCCTCATACAGGGATAGGGGGCTACACCTTC
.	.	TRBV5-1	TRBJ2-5	CASSQDWRVETQYF	TGCGCCAGCAGCCAGGACTGGAGAGTGGAGACCCAGTACTTC
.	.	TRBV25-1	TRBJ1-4	CASSDVGATNEKLFF	TGTGCCAGCAGTGACGTAGGGGCAACTAATGAAAAACTGTTTTTT
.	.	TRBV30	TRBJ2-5	CAWSRVVKETQYF	TGTGCCTGGAGTAGGGTAGTGAAAGAGACCCAGTACTTC
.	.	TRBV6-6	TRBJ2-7	CASSAYDSYEQYF	TGTGCCAGCAGTGCTTACGACAGCTACGAGCAGTACTTC
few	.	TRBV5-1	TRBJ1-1	CASSFSVSSTEAFF	TGCGCCAGCAGCTTTAGTGTTTCTAGCACTGAAGCTTTCTTT
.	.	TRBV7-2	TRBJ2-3	CASSRGGKDTQYF	TGTGCCAGCAGCCGGGGCGGGAAGGATACGCAGTATTTT
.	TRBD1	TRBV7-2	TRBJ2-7	CASSLGQGAYEQYF	TGTGCCAGCAGCTTAGGGCAGGGGGCCTACGAGCAGTACTTC
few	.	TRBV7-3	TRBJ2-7	CASSAGGHEQYF	TGTGCCAGCAGCGCCGGTGGCCACGAGCAGTACTTC
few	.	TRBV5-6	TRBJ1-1	CASSLVGSVDTEAFF	TGTGCCAGCAGCTTGGTAGGGTCGGTGGACACTGAAGCTTTCTTT
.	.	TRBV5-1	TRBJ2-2	CASSLEKDPNTGELFF	TGCGCCAGCAGCTTGGAGAAGGACCCGAACACCGGGGAGCTGTTTTTT
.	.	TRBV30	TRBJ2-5	CAWSSVGNQETQYF	TGTGCCTGGAGCTCCGTAGGCAACCAAGAGACCCAGTACTTC
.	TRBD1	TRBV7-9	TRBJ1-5	CASSPGTGSNQPQHF	TGTGCCAGCAGCCCGGGGACAGGGAGCAATCAGCCCCAGCATTTT
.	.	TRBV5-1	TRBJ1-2	CASSLTPGNYGYTF	TGCGCCAGCAGCTTGACCCCGGGAAACTATGGCTACACCTTC
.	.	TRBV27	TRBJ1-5	CASSLRSGVRGSASQPQHF	TGTGCCAGCAGTTTAAGGTCGGGGGTAAGGGGTTCCGCTTCTCAGCCCCAGCATTTT
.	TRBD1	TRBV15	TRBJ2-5	CATSLNQGAGETQYF	TGTGCCACCAGCCTTAACCAGGGGGCGGGAGAGACCCAGTACTTC
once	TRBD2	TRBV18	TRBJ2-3	CASGMATSGGKDTQYF	TGTGCCAGCGGAATGGCGACTAGCGGGGGGAAAGATACGCAGTATTTT
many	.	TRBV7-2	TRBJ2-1	CASSLGLHEQFF	TGTGCCAGCAGCTTAGGTTTGCATGAGCAGTTCTTC
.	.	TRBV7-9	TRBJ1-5	CASSVGGDRPQHF	TGTGCCAGCAGCGTCGGGGGGGACCGGCCCCAGCATTTT
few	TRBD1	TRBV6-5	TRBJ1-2	CASSYTQGAYGYTF	TGTGCCAGCAGTTACACACAGGGGGCCTATGGCTACACCTTC
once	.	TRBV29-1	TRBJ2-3	CSVDRTRTSTDTQYF	TGCAGCGTTGATCGGACCCGCACTAGCACAGATACGCAGTATTTT
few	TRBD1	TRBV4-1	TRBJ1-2	CASSHPSGQGTVYGYTF	TGCGCCAGCAGCCACCCCTCCGGACAGGGGACCGTCTATGGCTACACCTTC
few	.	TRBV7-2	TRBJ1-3	CASSLGVGGNTIYF	TGTGCCAGCAGCTTAGGAGTCGGAGGAAACACCATATATTTT
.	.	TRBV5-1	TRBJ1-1	CASSPRQPEGTEAFF	TGCGCCAGCAGCCCCCGACAGCCGGAGGGCACTGAAGCTTTCTTT
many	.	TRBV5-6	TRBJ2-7	CASSRPRYEQYF	TGTGCCAGCAGCCGACCCCGCTACGAGCAGTACTTC
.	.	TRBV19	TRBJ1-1	CASSYRNTEAFF	TGTGCCAGTAGTTACCGGAACACTGAAGCTTTCTTT
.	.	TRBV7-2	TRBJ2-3	CASSRQQDTQYF	TGTGCCAGCAGTCGACAGCAGGATACGCAGTATTTT
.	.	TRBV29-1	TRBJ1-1	CSVERQAGTEAFF	TGCAGCGTTGAGCGACAGGCAGGTACTGAAGCTTTCTTT
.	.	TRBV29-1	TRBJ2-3	CSGGPQYF	TGCAGCGGAGGGCCGCAGTATTTT
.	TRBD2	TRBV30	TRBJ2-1	CAWSVRSSGGAGNEQFF	TGTGCCTGGAGTGTACGGTCTAGCGGGGGGGCCGGTAATGAGCAGTTCTTC
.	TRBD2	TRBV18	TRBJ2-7	CASSPPATSMGEQYF	TGTGCCAGCTCACCACCGGCGACTAGCATGGGCGAGCAGTACTTC
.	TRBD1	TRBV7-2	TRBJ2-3	CASSMGTARTDTQYF	TGTGCCAGCAGCATGGGGACAGCACGCACAGATACGCAGTATTTT
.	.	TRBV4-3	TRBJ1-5	CASSQDAGVSNQPQHF	TGCGCCAGCAGCCAAGATGCAGGGGTTAGCAATCAGCCCCAGCATTTT
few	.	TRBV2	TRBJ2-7	CASSERWDNYEQYF	TGTGCCAGCAGTGAGCGCTGGGACAACTACGAGCAGTACTTC
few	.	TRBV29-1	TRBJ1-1	CSVNRDGAEAFF	TGCAGCGTGAACCGGGACGGGGCTGAAGCTTTCTTT